Sequencing of this T cell receptor (beta chain) was carried out in a study of T cell changes during pregnancy in multiple sclerosis. Using immunoSEQ multiplex PCR, the repertoire was profiled, and TCRdb retains in-frame clones only, with some absent. The sample includes over 50,000 clones, roughly 93% of them seen just once. There are 18 residues in the CDR3. V shed 3 bases and J 8 bases; nucleotides not matched to a gene: 15. In germline, CDR1 is MGHDK, CDR2 SYGVNS. This sequence was found in a female donor with multiple sclerosis, enrolled in a pregnancy study. The genes are TRBV25-1 and TRBJ2-1, with 11 positions matching TRBD2. The source material was peripheral blood, sampled in the second trimester of pregnancy. The DNA for the CDR3 is TGTGCCAGCAGTGATCCCAGACTAGCGGGACGGTCCGTTCATGAGCAGTTCTTC. It yields the protein CASSDPRLAGRSVHEQFF.